A selection of T cell receptor beta chains follows, all from one sample in a study of control samples from healthy donors and cancer patients. The method was immunoSEQ multiplex PCR; TCRdb's version includes in-frame clones alone and lacks a portion of them. The repertoire includes 130,000 or so clones, roughly nine tenths of them detected once, and about 7.6% sits in the top ten. The sequencing sample was made of blood. These receptor sequences come from a man aged 18 to 30 in good health. CDR3s include the opening cysteine and the closing phenylalanine or tryptophan. D genes are given only for firm matches. Size values are once, few and many counts, or a class for expanded clones, and some rows have none.

TRBD1 TRBJ1-3 TRBV5-1 . TGCGCCAGCAGCCCGGACAGGGAAGGAAACACCATATATTTT CASSPDREGNTIYF
. TRBJ1-1 TRBV6-5 . TGTGCCAGCAGTTACTCCCAGGGGCGGACTGAAGCTTTCTTT CASSYSQGRTEAFF
. TRBJ2-3 TRBV5-6 . TGTGCCAGCAGCTTGGCGGGTAAATCAGATACGCAGTATTTT CASSLAGKSDTQYF
. TRBJ2-5 TRBV7-3 . TGTGCCAGCAGCTTAGGTCTGGGGAACATCCAAGAGACCCAGTACTTC CASSLGLGNIQETQYF
TRBD1 TRBJ1-1 TRBV7-6 . TGTGCCAGCAGCTTAGTGGCCAGGGGGCCGATGAACACTGAAGCTTTCTTT CASSLVARGPMNTEAFF
TRBD1 TRBJ1-4 TRBV27 . TGTGCCAGCAGTTTAAGACAGGGGTGGGAAAAACTGTTTTTT CASSLRQGWEKLFF
. TRBJ1-1 TRBV16 . TGTGCCAGCAGCCAAAAGGGGAACACTGAAGCTTTCTTT CASSQKGNTEAFF
. TRBJ1-2 TRBV11-2 . TGTGCCAGCAGCTTAGTGGGGCAGGGGCAGGACTATAGCTACACCTTC CASSLVGQGQDYSYTF
. TRBJ1-2 TRBV21-1 . TGTGCCAGCAGCGGGGGACCCCTAGCTAACTATGGCTACACCTTC CASSGGPLANYGYTF
. TRBJ1-4 TRBV28 . TGTGCCAGCAGTTTCGGGACAACTAATGAAAAACTGTTTTTT CASSFGTTNEKLFF
TRBD2 TRBJ2-1 TRBV6-5 . TGTGCCAGCTCGGGGACTGGGGGGGATGAGCAGTTCTTC CASSGTGGDEQFF
. TRBJ1-5 TRBV7-2 few TGTGCCAGCAGCTTGGCGTTATTGGGGAATCAGCCCCAGCATTTT CASSLALLGNQPQHF
. TRBJ2-7 TRBV7-3 . TGTGCCAGCAGCTTAATGTACGGGAACGAGCAGTACTTC CASSLMYGNEQYF
TRBD2 TRBJ2-3 TRBV30 . TGTGCCTGGACACGTCGCGGGGGTGGAGATACGCAGTATTTT CAWTRRGGGDTQYF
TRBD1 TRBJ1-2 TRBV3-1/TRBV3-2 . TGTGCCAGCAGCTCCCGGGACAGGGGGGGTTACGATGGCTACACCTTC CASSSRDRGGYDGYTF
. TRBJ2-3 TRBV7-2 . TGTGCCAGCAGCGTTAGTGGGTCCACAGATACGCAGTATTTT CASSVSGSTDTQYF
. TRBJ1-5 TRBV6-2/TRBV6-3 . TGTGCCAGCAGTTACTCGATGAGGGCCGGCAATCAGCCCCAGCATTTT CASSYSMRAGNQPQHF
TRBD1 TRBJ1-2 TRBV3-1/TRBV3-2 . TGTGCCAGCAGTCCCAACCTCCAGGGGGTGGGTGGCTACACCTTC CASSPNLQGVGGYTF
. TRBJ2-3 TRBV11-2 . TGTGCCAGCAGCTTAGCCCCCAGCGTATGGGCAGATACGCAGTATTTT CASSLAPSVWADTQYF
TRBD2 TRBJ2-1 TRBV4-1 once TGCGCCAGCAGCCCCCTAGCGGGGGCCCCTCACAATGAGCAGTTCTTC CASSPLAGAPHNEQFF
TRBD1 TRBJ2-1 TRBV29-1 once TGCAGCGTTGTCTCGATGAAGGACAGGGGCACCTACAATGAGCAGTTCTTC CSVVSMKDRGTYNEQFF
. TRBJ1-2 TRBV4-2 few TGTGCCAGCAGCCAAGAAGATGGTGCCAGGGACTATGGCTACACCTTC CASSQEDGARDYGYTF
TRBD1 TRBJ1-6 TRBV10-3 once TGTGCCATCAGACGGACAGGGAAAGATTCACCCCTCCACTTT CAIRRTGKDSPLHF
TRBD1 TRBJ1-4 TRBV19 . TGTGCCAGTAGTATAGACTGGACAGGGACTAATGAAAAACTGTTTTTT CASSIDWTGTNEKLFF
TRBD1 TRBJ1-5 TRBV28 . TGTGCCAGCAGAACAGGGGGCGTCGGCAATCAGCCCCAGCATTTT CASRTGGVGNQPQHF
. TRBJ2-3 TRBV6-5 once TGTGCCAGCAGTTACTCACCAGGGGGGGATACGCAGTATTTT CASSYSPGGDTQYF
TRBD1 TRBJ2-3 TRBV28 . TGTGCCAGCAGTTTAGGGACAGGGAAAGATACGCAGTATTTT CASSLGTGKDTQYF
. TRBJ2-1 TRBV7-3 . TGTGCCAGCAGCTTATTTGGCGGTTCGGGCAATGAGCAGTTCTTC CASSLFGGSGNEQFF
TRBD1 TRBJ2-5 TRBV18 . TGTGCCAGCTCACAGGACAGGGGCAGAGAGACCCAGTACTTC CASSQDRGRETQYF
TRBD2 TRBJ2-3 TRBV13 . TGTGCCAGCAGCGTTAGCGGGGTCACAGATACGCAGTATTTT CASSVSGVTDTQYF
. TRBJ2-1 TRBV3-1/TRBV3-2 . TGTGCCAGCAGCCAAGATCGTCGGGGGCCAAACAATGAGCAGTTCTTC CASSQDRRGPNNEQFF